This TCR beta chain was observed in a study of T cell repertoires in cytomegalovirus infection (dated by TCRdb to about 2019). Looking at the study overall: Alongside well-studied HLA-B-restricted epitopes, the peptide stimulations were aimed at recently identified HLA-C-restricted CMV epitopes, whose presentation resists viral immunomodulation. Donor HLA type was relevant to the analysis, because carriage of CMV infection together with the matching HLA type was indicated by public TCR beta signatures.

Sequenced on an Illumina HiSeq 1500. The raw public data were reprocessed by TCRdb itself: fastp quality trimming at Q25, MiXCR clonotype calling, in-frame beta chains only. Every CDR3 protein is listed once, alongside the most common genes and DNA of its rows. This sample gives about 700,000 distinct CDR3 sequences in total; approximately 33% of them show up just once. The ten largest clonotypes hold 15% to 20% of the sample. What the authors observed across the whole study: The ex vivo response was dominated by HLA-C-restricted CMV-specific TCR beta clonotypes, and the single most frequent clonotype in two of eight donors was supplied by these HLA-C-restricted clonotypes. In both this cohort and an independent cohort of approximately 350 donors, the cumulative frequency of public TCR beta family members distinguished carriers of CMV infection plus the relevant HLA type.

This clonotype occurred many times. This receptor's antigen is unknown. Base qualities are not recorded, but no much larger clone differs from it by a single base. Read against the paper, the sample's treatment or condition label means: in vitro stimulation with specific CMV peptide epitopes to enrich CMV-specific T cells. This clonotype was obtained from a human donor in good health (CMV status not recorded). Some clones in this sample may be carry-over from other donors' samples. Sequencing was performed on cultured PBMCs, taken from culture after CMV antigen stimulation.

At the DNA level, the sequence is TGTGCCAGCAGCTACGGTCCATCAGATACGCAGTATTTT. Translated, it gives CASSYGPSDTQYF. In this chain, TRBV7-2 is recombined with TRBJ2-3; a confident D gene designation cannot be given. V lost 4 bases and J lost 4 bases; the stretch between them is 9 bases long. CDR1 SGHTA and CDR2 FQGNSA are derived from the germline V gene. Reading from cysteine to phenylalanine, the CDR3 counts 13 amino acids. Only the CDR3 part of the read is kept: 39 bases, read in frame from the first base.